These 32 T cell receptor beta chains were sequenced from one sample in a study of CD8 T cell repertoires and HIV-1 epitope variants. Clones were read by immunoSEQ multiplex PCR, and TCRdb kept only the in-frame ones, dropping some. The sample consists of tens of thousands of clones, roughly four fifths of them appearing once. Specimen: uncultured baseline CD8+ T cells from peripheral blood mononuclear cells (PBMCs). These receptors originate from a male donor with HIV.

The V and J genes are TRBV5-8 and TRBJ2-7; 8 nucleotides align to TRBD1. With 4 bases clipped from V and 7 bases from J, the junction kept 13 bases outside the gene matches. The CDR3 runs 15 residues. CDR1 is SGHTS and CDR2 is YDEGEE in the germline V gene. CDR3 nucleotide sequence: TGTGCCAGCAGCATCGAGGGCCAGGGGGCTGGGGAGCAGTACTTC. Translation gives CASSIEGQGAGEQYF.

CDR3 residues: CASSYSWSNEQFF. CDR3 nucleotides: TGTGCCAGCAGTTACTCGTGGAGTAATGAGCAGTTCTTC. The V and J genes are TRBV6-5 and TRBJ2-1; D ambiguous. V shed 0 bases and J shed 7 bases, with 7 bases lying between them. This CDR3 spans 13 amino acids. The V gene's germline CDR1 is MNHEY and CDR2 SVGAGI.

The chain recombines TRBV5-6 with TRBJ1-2, with D unclear. Trimming stripped 3 bases from V and 7 bases from J, with 13 bases between. The germline gives CDR1 SGHDT, CDR2 YYEEEE. This CDR3 contains 13 residues. The CDR3 DNA follows: TGTGCCAGCAGCTGGGGTATGGGATCTGGCTACACCTTC. This encodes CASSWGMGSGYTF.

The rearrangement links TRBV5-1 to TRBJ2-7; D gene ambiguous. The CDR3 totals 13 residues. Germline CDR1 SGHRS, CDR2 YFSETQ. Between the trimmed V and J ends, which lost 1 base and 0 bases, there was a span of 5 bases. CDR3 sequence: CASSLTSSYEQYF. As DNA, the CDR3 is TGCGCCAGCAGCTTGACGTCCTCCTACGAGCAGTACTTC.

This chain links TRBV7-8 with TRBJ2-7; weak D call: TRBD2 (6 bases). CDR1 and CDR2 from the germline V gene are SGHVS and FQNEAQ. The V and J ends lost 1 base and 5 bases respectively, with 15 bases between them. The CDR3 consists of 15 residues. The CDR3 spells CASSLGRDSPHEQYF. CDR3 sequence (DNA): TGTGCCAGCAGCTTAGGTAGGGACTCCCCCCACGAGCAGTACTTC.

This clone was detected a few times. The chain uses TRBV18 and TRBJ2-7; TRBD1 matches 7 bases. The CDR3 covers 14 residues. CDR1 is KGHSH and CDR2 is LQKENI in the germline V gene. Unmatched junction bases numbered 5, after V lost 4 bases and J lost 2 bases. The chain's CDR3 is CASSQGAFPYEQYF. The DNA of the CDR3 is TGTGCCAGCTCACAGGGGGCATTCCCCTACGAGCAGTACTTC.

V is TRBV5-1 and J is TRBJ2-1, with a weak D call TRBD2 (5 bases). Trimming left V 1 base short and J 8 bases short, with 16 bases between. Germline V CDR1 and CDR2: SGHRS, YFSETQ. The CDR3 contains 15 residues. The CDR3 sequence: CASSLSLGGSDEQFF. CDR3 in DNA: TGCGCCAGCAGCTTGTCTCTCGGAGGTAGCGATGAGCAGTTCTTC. The variable domain in full, completed from reference TRBV5-1 and TRBJ2-1, reads KAGVTQTPRYLIKTRGQQVTLSCSPISGHRSVSWYQQTPGQGLQFLFEYFSETQRNKGNFPGRFSGRQFSNSRSEMNVSTLELGDSALYLCASSLSLGGSDEQFFGPGTRLTVL.

The gene calls are TRBV10-2 and TRBJ2-3, with D perhaps assigned TRBD1 or TRBD2 (5 bases each). Germline-derived CDR1 and CDR2 are WSHSY and SAAADI. Trimming cost V 5 bases and J 9 bases, with 18 bases left between them. CDR3 size: 14 residues. The CDR3 sequence is CASSNVRDPKTQYF. The CDR3 DNA reads TGCGCCAGCAGTAACGTTCGGGACCCCAAGACGCAGTATTTT.

The rearrangement joins TRBV5-8 to TRBJ1-1; the D is unclear. V was shortened by 3 bases and J by 8 bases, with 11 bases between the two germline ends. Germline CDR1 reads SGHTS; CDR2 reads YDEGEE. The CDR3 contains 12 residues. The CDR3 nucleotides read TGTGCCAGCAGCTCCTGGACTCGAGAAGCTTTCTTT. It specifies CASSSWTREAFF.

J is TRBJ1-6 and V is TRBV30, with TRBD1 as a possible D gene (5 bases). There are 15 residues in the CDR3. V was shortened by 3 bases and J by 7 bases, with 16 bases between the two germline ends. Looked up from germline, CDR1 is GTSNPN and CDR2 is SVGIG (reference sequence). The CDR3 DNA reads TGTGCCTGGAGAAACCCCGGGACGTTAAATTCACCCCTCCACTTT. As protein: CAWRNPGTLNSPLHF. Supplemented by reference TRBV30 and TRBJ1-6, the full variable domain reads SQTIHQWPATLVQPVGSPLSLECTVEGTSNPNLYWYRQAAGRGLQLLFYSVGIGQISSEVPQNLSASRPQDRQFILSSKKLLLSDSGFYLCAWRNPGTLNSPLHFGNGTRLTVT.

The chain is built from TRBV6-5 and TRBJ2-2, with D perhaps TRBD2 (5 bases). CDR3 length equals 15 residues. Germline CDR1 and CDR2: MNHEY and SVGAGI. V was trimmed by 0 bases and J by 5 bases, leaving 10 bases between them. The CDR3 nucleotides read TGTGCCAGCAGTTACTCCGGGATTAGGACCGGGGAGCTGTTTTTT. Translating gives CASSYSGIRTGELFF.

This clone has only a few counts. The chain has TRBV2 and TRBJ2-7; a possible D gene is TRBD1 (6 bases). Germline V CDR1 and CDR2: SNHLY, FYNNEI. This CDR3 spans 12 amino acids. Trimming stripped 9 bases from V and 6 bases from J, with 15 bases between. The CDR3 spells CASEGTRPEQYF. As DNA, the CDR3 is TGTGCCAGTGAAGGGACACGGCCCGAGCAGTACTTC.

There are a few counts of this clone. J is TRBJ1-1 and V is TRBV9; D call uncertain. Germline CDR1 reads SGDLS; CDR2 reads YYNGEE. The CDR3 length is 13 residues. Trimming took 1 base from V and 1 from J, leaving 5 bases between them. In nucleotides, the CDR3 is TGTGCCAGCAGCGTATCTCCGAACACTGAAGCTTTCTTT. Protein sequence: CASSVSPNTEAFF. Using reference TRBV9 and TRBJ1-1 for the parts outside the CDR3, the full variable domain is DSGVTQTPKHLITATGQRVTLRCSPRSGDLSVYWYQQSLDQGLQFLIQYYNGEERAKGNILERFSAQQFPDLHSELNLSSLELGDSALYFCASSVSPNTEAFFGQGTRLTVV.

The CDR3 region is CASSRGAGIYEQYF. The CDR3 nucleotides are TGTGCCAGCAGTCGAGGGGCTGGTATCTACGAGCAGTACTTC. The genes are TRBV9 and TRBJ2-7, with D perhaps matching TRBD1 or TRBD2 (5 bases each). Per the germline V gene, CDR1 is SGDLS and CDR2 is YYNGEE. Trimming removed 5 bases from V and 3 bases from J, with 15 bases in between. The CDR3 is 14 amino acids. The full variable domain, in which reference TRBV9 and TRBJ2-7 provide the parts outside the CDR3, is DSGVTQTPKHLITATGQRVTLRCSPRSGDLSVYWYQQSLDQGLQFLIQYYNGEERAKGNILERFSAQQFPDLHSELNLSSLELGDSALYFCASSRGAGIYEQYFGPGTRLTVT.

In DNA form, the CDR3 reads TGTGCCAGCAGTGTGCCGAAGACAGGGGGCACTGAAGCTTTCTTT. Translating it yields CASSVPKTGGTEAFF. This sequence joins TRBV2 and TRBJ1-1; 9 bases map to TRBD1. The length of the CDR3 is 15 residues. The germline V gene encodes CDR1 SNHLY and CDR2 FYNNEI. With V trimmed by 4 bases and J by 4 bases, 7 bases remained unmatched.

The V call is TRBV28, the J call TRBJ1-3, with 7 positions matching TRBD1. This CDR3 has 15 residues. V lost 6 bases to trimming and J lost 0 bases; unmatched junction nucleotides: 5. Germline values: CDR1 MDHEN, CDR2 SYDVKM. The CDR3 reads CASRRDSYSGNTIYF. The CDR3 DNA reads TGTGCCAGCAGACGGGACAGTTACTCTGGAAACACCATATATTTT.

This clone was observed a few times. The chain has TRBV9 and TRBJ2-7, with D perhaps assigned TRBD1 or TRBD2 (5 bases each). This CDR3 comprises 15 residues. Deletions cut 0 bases from V and 3 bases from J, with 13 bases between. Germline values: CDR1 SGDLS, CDR2 YYNGEE. The CDR3 DNA follows: TGTGCCAGCAGCGTAGCTTTGGGGACCATCTACGAGCAGTACTTC. Translated, it gives CASSVALGTIYEQYF.

Only a few counts were recorded for this clone. This chain joins TRBV28 and TRBJ1-5; unclear D gene. Trimming took 8 bases from V and 1 from J, leaving 6 bases between them. Germline CDR1 MDHEN, CDR2 SYDVKM. The CDR3 loop spans 12 amino acids. The CDR3 nucleotides read TGTGCCAGCGAGATAAGCAATCAGCCCCAGCATTTT. This sequence encodes CASEISNQPQHF.

The chain employs TRBV2 and TRBJ2-7, with a weak D call TRBD1 (6 bases). Trimming cost V 0 bases and J 6 bases, with 12 bases left between them. The germline V gene encodes CDR1 SNHLY and CDR2 FYNNEI. The CDR3 spans 14 residues. DNA for the CDR3: TGTGCCAGCAGTGAAGCGCCAGGGGCCAGCGAGCAGTACTTC. Translated, it gives CASSEAPGASEQYF. The whole variable domain, filled in from reference TRBV2 and TRBJ2-7, reads EPEVTQTPSHQVTQMGQEVILRCVPISNHLYFYWYRQILGQKVEFLVSFYNNEISEKSEIFDDQFSVERPDGSNFTLKIRSTKLEDSAMYFCASSEAPGASEQYFGPGTRLTVT.

This clone was seen a single time. The chain employs TRBV27 and TRBJ2-7; 7 nucleotides agree with TRBD2. J gave up 3 bases and V 6 bases, and 8 bases lay outside the gene matches. The germline V gene encodes CDR1 MNHEY and CDR2 SMNVEV (reference sequence). The CDR3 loop spans 14 amino acids. This CDR3 is CASSLGRNGYEQYF. The CDR3 region has the DNA TGTGCCAGCAGCCTCGGGAGGAACGGCTACGAGCAGTACTTC.

The chain combines TRBV7-3 with TRBJ1-6; no definite D call. The CDR3 spans 13 residues. The germline gives CDR1 SGHTA, CDR2 FQGTGA. V gave up 3 bases and J gave up 9 bases, with 9 bases separating them. The CDR3 loop reads CASSFFRGSPLHF. CDR3 DNA: TGTGCCAGCAGCTTTTTCCGTGGTTCACCCCTCCACTTT.

The sample holds a few counts of this clone. The chain carries TRBV7-6 and TRBJ1-6; D uncertain. This CDR3 has 17 amino acids. Deletions cut 2 bases from V and 0 bases from J, with 11 bases between. CDR1 and CDR2 from the germline V gene are SGHVS and FNYEAQ. The CDR3 is CASSLSEYSSYNSPLHF. In DNA form, the CDR3 reads TGTGCCAGCAGCTTATCCGAGTATAGCTCCTATAATTCACCCCTCCACTTT.

This clone has just one count. Possible read error: a much larger clone is one base away. DNA of the CDR3: TGTGCCAGCAGCCAAAATGAGCAGTTCTTC. It specifies CASSQNEQFF. The chain couples TRBV28 to TRBJ2-1; D call uncertain. There are 10 residues in the CDR3. Germline-derived CDR1 and CDR2 are MDHEN and SYDVKM. The V and J ends lost 6 bases and 7 bases respectively, with 4 bases between them.

The chain carries TRBV5-4 and TRBJ2-7; 8 positions match TRBD1. The CDR3 totals 16 residues. V lost 3 bases and J lost 4; bases outside the gene matches: 12. Germline V gene data show CDR1 as SGHNT and CDR2 as YYREEE (reference sequence). In DNA form, the CDR3 reads TGTGCCAGCAGCTGGCAGTCGACCAGGGGGCTATACGAGCAGTACTTC. Protein product: CASSWQSTRGLYEQYF.

The chain couples TRBV4-1 to TRBJ2-2; D is unclear. This CDR3 has 15 residues. Germline lookup yields CDR1 MGHRA and CDR2 YSYEKL. The V and J ends lost 7 bases and 7 bases respectively, with 19 bases between them. CDR3 in amino acids: CASNEGPSSYGELFF. In nucleotides, the CDR3 is TGCGCCAGCAACGAAGGGCCATCCTCCTACGGGGAGCTGTTTTTT.

This sequence joins TRBV2 and TRBJ2-7, with 10 bases identical to TRBD1. The V gene end was trimmed by 6 bases and the J gene end by 5 bases; junction bases not matched to a gene: 1. The CDR3 covers 12 residues. Looked up from germline, CDR1 is SNHLY and CDR2 is FYNNEI. CDR3 DNA: TGTGCCAGCAGGGACAGGGGGGACGAGCAGTACTTC. Residues: CASRDRGDEQYF. The full variable domain, rest sourced from reference TRBV2 and TRBJ2-7, is EPEVTQTPSHQVTQMGQEVILRCVPISNHLYFYWYRQILGQKVEFLVSFYNNEISEKSEIFDDQFSVERPDGSNFTLKIRSTKLEDSAMYFCASRDRGDEQYFGPGTRLTVT.

The CDR3 bases are TGTGCCTGGAGTGCAGGGATTGGAAACACCATATATTTT. Encoded protein: CAWSAGIGNTIYF. The chain couples TRBV30 to TRBJ1-3; possible D gene TRBD1, 5 bases. Germline V gene lookup returns CDR1 GTSNPN and CDR2 SVGIG (reference sequence). Trimming took 1 base from V and 3 from J, leaving 7 bases between them. The CDR3 runs to 13 residues.

The genes are TRBV5-6 and TRBJ1-2; the match to TRBD1 covers 10 bases. The CDR3 sequence is 15 residues long. V lost 4 bases, J lost 4 bases, and 7 bases stayed unmatched. Germline V gene lookup returns CDR1 SGHDT and CDR2 YYEEEE. CDR3 in amino acids: CASSTRDRGFYGYTF. CDR3 nucleotides: TGTGCCAGCAGCACCCGGGACAGGGGATTCTATGGCTACACCTTC. The entire variable domain, with the rest obtained from reference TRBV5-6 and TRBJ1-2, is as follows: DAGVTQSPTHLIKTRGQQVTLRCSPKSGHDTVSWYQQALGQGPQFIFQYYEEEERQRGNFPDRFSGHQFPNYSSELNVNALLLGDSALYLCASSTRDRGFYGYTFGSGTRLTVV.

The chain is built from TRBV5-1 and TRBJ1-2; D remains ambiguous. Trimming took 0 bases from V and 0 from J, leaving 6 bases between them. Germline assignment: CDR1 SGHRS and CDR2 YFSETQ. This CDR3 comprises 14 residues. DNA for the CDR3: TGCGCCAGCAGCTTGGTACAGCCTAACTATGGCTACACCTTC. This sequence encodes CASSLVQPNYGYTF. Full variable domain (rest looked up from reference TRBV5-1 and TRBJ1-2): KAGVTQTPRYLIKTRGQQVTLSCSPISGHRSVSWYQQTPGQGLQFLFEYFSETQRNKGNFPGRFSGRQFSNSRSEMNVSTLELGDSALYLCASSLVQPNYGYTFGSGTRLTVV.

The chain joins TRBV2 to TRBJ2-7; possibly TRBD1 for D (6 bases). Trimming took 4 bases from V and 7 from J, leaving 11 bases between them. The germline gives CDR1 SNHLY, CDR2 FYNNEI. The CDR3 contains 12 residues. In DNA form, the CDR3 reads TGTGCCAGCAGTGGGGCAGGGGAAGAGCAGTACTTC. Protein sequence: CASSGAGEEQYF.

This clone showed up just once. V is TRBV29-1 and J is TRBJ2-1, with 13 bases identical to TRBD2. This CDR3 spans 15 amino acids. With 5 bases clipped from V and 7 bases from J, the junction kept 8 bases outside the gene matches. Germline V CDR1 and CDR2: SQVTM, ANQGSEA. DNA for the CDR3: TGCAGCGTTAGACTAGCGGGAGGAGGAATGAATGAGCAGTTCTTC. This gives the protein CSVRLAGGGMNEQFF.

The rearrangement uses TRBV2 and TRBJ2-1; the match to TRBD2 covers 9 bases. V was clipped by 2 bases and J by 8 bases; unmatched bases: 13. CDR3 size: 17 residues. Germline values: CDR1 SNHLY, CDR2 FYNNEI. The CDR3 region has the DNA TGTGCCAGCAGTGAATCCCTCGGGGTAGCGGGAGATGATGAGCAGTTCTTC. This codes for CASSESLGVAGDDEQFF.